One and the same sample provided the 14 T cell receptor beta chains below, sequenced in a study of blood T cell repertoires in COVID-19. Generated by immunoSEQ multiplex PCR, the TCRdb table keeps only in-frame clones and is missing some. The data hold some 100,000 clones, with around 87% observed a single time. Source material: peripheral blood. The receptors were gathered from a woman in her 30s with acute or convalescent COVID-19.

CDR3 loop: CASSLAGVATILSSYNEQFF. DNA of the CDR3: TGCGCCAGCAGCTTGGCCGGGGTAGCGACCATTCTAAGCTCCTACAATGAGCAGTTCTTC. V usage is TRBV5-1 and J usage is TRBJ2-1; D might be TRBD2 (5 bases). With 0 bases removed from V and 0 bases from J, the gap between germline ends came to 22 bases. The length of the CDR3 is 20 residues. Germline CDR1 and CDR2: SGHRS and YFSETQ.

The chain links TRBV2 to TRBJ1-5; D unclear. Germline CDR1 and CDR2: SNHLY and FYNNEI. Trimming removed 3 bases from V and 7 bases from J, with 16 bases in between. This CDR3 is 15 amino acids long. CDR3 protein: CASSERGIGDQPQHF. DNA of the CDR3: TGTGCCAGCAGTGAGAGAGGGATAGGAGACCAGCCCCAGCATTTT. Combining the CDR3 with reference TRBV2 and TRBJ1-5 gives the whole variable domain EPEVTQTPSHQVTQMGQEVILRCVPISNHLYFYWYRQILGQKVEFLVSFYNNEISEKSEIFDDQFSVERPDGSNFTLKIRSTKLEDSAMYFCASSERGIGDQPQHFGDGTRLSIL.

This clone came up a few times. The V and J genes are TRBV6-5 and TRBJ1-5; 7 nucleotides match TRBD1. V shed 7 bases and J 6 bases; nucleotides not matched to a gene: 9. Germline V CDR1 and CDR2: MNHEY, SVGAGI. There are 14 residues in the CDR3. The CDR3 reads CASKRGGLGQPQHF. In DNA, the CDR3 is TGTGCCAGCAAGAGAGGGGGCTTGGGTCAGCCCCAGCATTTT.

The rearrangement uses TRBV18 and TRBJ1-5; no definite D call. CDR1 KGHSH and CDR2 LQKENI come from the germline V gene. The CDR3 covers 17 residues. V lost 0 bases and J lost 0, with 12 bases in between. The CDR3 bases are TGTGCCAGCTCACCACCGGCCGTGTCCCCTAGCAATCAGCCCCAGCATTTT. Protein sequence: CASSPPAVSPSNQPQHF.

The rearrangement uses TRBV28 and TRBJ1-2; D ambiguous. V was pared by 2 bases and J by 8 bases, with 9 bases between. This CDR3 comprises 12 residues. Germline V lookup: CDR1 MDHEN, CDR2 SYDVKM. CDR3 amino acids: CASSLAVRGYTF. CDR3 sequence (DNA): TGTGCCAGCAGTTTAGCGGTACGCGGCTACACCTTC.

V usage is TRBV9 and J usage is TRBJ2-1, with TRBD2 as a possible D gene (5 bases). The germline V gene encodes CDR1 SGDLS and CDR2 YYNGEE. With 8 bases removed from V and 0 bases from J, the gap between germline ends came to 12 bases. This CDR3 is 14 amino acids long. The CDR3 region has the DNA TGTGCCAGTGGGGAGAGCGACTCCTACAATGAGCAGTTCTTC. Translating it yields CASGESDSYNEQFF. Together with reference TRBV9 and TRBJ2-1, the CDR3 gives the full variable domain: DSGVTQTPKHLITATGQRVTLRCSPRSGDLSVYWYQQSLDQGLQFLIQYYNGEERAKGNILERFSAQQFPDLHSELNLSSLELGDSALYFCASGESDSYNEQFFGPGTRLTVL.

This chain links TRBV5-1 with TRBJ1-1; the match to TRBD1 covers 7 bases. Germline V gene lookup returns CDR1 SGHRS and CDR2 YFSETQ. This CDR3 is 12 amino acids long. V gave up 4 bases and J gave up 6 bases; unmatched junction bases: 3. CDR3 DNA: TGCGCCAGCAGCCCCAGGGGGGCTGAAGCTTTCTTT. Its translation: CASSPRGAEAFF.

This chain's CDR3 is CASVLFGQGFNEQYF. In nucleotides, the CDR3 is TGTGCCAGCGTCCTATTTGGACAGGGGTTTAACGAGCAGTACTTC. The chain employs TRBV2 and TRBJ2-7; TRBD1 aligns across 9 bases. Germline loops: CDR1 SNHLY, CDR2 FYNNEI. V trimming: 8 bases; J trimming: 5 bases; junction bases outside the gene matches: 13. The CDR3 runs to 15 residues.

The CDR3 sequence is CASSPLGGPDGYGYTF. Here the CDR3 DNA reads TGTGCCAGTAGTCCGCTTGGGGGCCCTGATGGCTATGGCTACACCTTC. This rearrangement joins TRBV19 to TRBJ1-2, with D possibly matching TRBD1 (6 bases). The CDR3 runs 16 residues. Trimming removed 5 bases from V and 4 bases from J, with 20 bases in between. Germline CDR1 reads LNHDA; CDR2 reads SQIVND (reference sequence).

V and J are TRBV5-1 and TRBJ1-1; the D gene is possibly TRBD1 (6 bases). The length of the CDR3 is 14 residues. Looked up from germline, CDR1 is SGHRS and CDR2 is YFSETQ. Trimming pared 6 bases from V and 0 bases from J, leaving 12 bases between. For the CDR3, the DNA is TGCGCCAGCACCCTCTGGGGGCTGAACACTGAAGCTTTCTTT. Protein sequence: CASTLWGLNTEAFF.

V usage is TRBV18 and J usage is TRBJ1-1; 8 nucleotides line up with TRBD1. The CDR3 contains 15 residues. Per the germline V gene, CDR1 is KGHSH and CDR2 is LQKENI. Trimming removed 1 base from V and 10 bases from J; junction bases left unmatched: 11. This CDR3 is CASSPLALGQGTAFF. The DNA for the CDR3 is TGTGCCAGCTCACCACTTGCCCTTGGACAGGGAACAGCTTTCTTT.

The chain uses TRBV5-1 and TRBJ2-7, with D perhaps TRBD1 (6 bases). V lost 4 bases to trimming and J lost 3 bases, with 14 bases between them. The germline gives CDR1 SGHRS, CDR2 YFSETQ. This CDR3 contains 14 residues. This chain's CDR3 is CASSPRTAVYEQYF. CDR3 bases: TGCGCCAGCAGCCCTAGGACAGCCGTCTACGAGCAGTACTTC.

The chain carries TRBV4-2 and TRBJ2-1; 7 nucleotides line up with TRBD2. Per the germline V gene, CDR1 is LGHNA and CDR2 is YNFKEQ. V dropped 2 bases and J dropped 3; count of bases not matched to a gene: 13. There are 18 residues in the CDR3. The DNA for the CDR3 is TGTGCCAGCAGCCAACAGGACGGGCCGGGGGGAATCTACAATGAGCAGTTCTTC. Its protein product is CASSQQDGPGGIYNEQFF.

This chain uses TRBV28 with TRBJ2-2; D may be TRBD1 (6 bases). V gave up 8 bases and J gave up 6 bases, with 22 bases separating them. The CDR3 sequence is 16 residues long. Germline lookup yields CDR1 MDHEN and CDR2 SYDVKM. CDR3 sequence: CASQGYTGQGAGELFF. The CDR3, as DNA: TGTGCCAGCCAGGGATATACAGGGCAAGGAGCCGGGGAGCTGTTTTTT.